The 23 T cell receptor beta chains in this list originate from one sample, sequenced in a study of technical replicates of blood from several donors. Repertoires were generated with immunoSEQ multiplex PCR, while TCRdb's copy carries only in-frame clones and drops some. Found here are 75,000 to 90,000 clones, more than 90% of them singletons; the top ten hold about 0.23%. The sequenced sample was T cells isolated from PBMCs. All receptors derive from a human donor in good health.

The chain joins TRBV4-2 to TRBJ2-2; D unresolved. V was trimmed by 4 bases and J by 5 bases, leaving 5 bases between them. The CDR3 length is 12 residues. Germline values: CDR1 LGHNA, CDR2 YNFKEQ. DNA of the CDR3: TGTGCCAGCAGCCTTCCGACCGGGGAGCTGTTTTTT. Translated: CASSLPTGELFF.

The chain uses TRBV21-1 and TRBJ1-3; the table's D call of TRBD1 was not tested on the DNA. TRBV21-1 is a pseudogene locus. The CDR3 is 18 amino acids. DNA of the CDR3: TGTGCCAGCAGCCCCCGGGTGGGCAGGGCATACTCTGGAAACACCATATATTTT. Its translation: CASSPRVGRAYSGNTIYF.

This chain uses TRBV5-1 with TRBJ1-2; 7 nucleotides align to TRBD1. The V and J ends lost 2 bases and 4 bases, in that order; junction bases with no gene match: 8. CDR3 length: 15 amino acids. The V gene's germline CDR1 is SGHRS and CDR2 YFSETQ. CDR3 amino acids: CASSFSAGGSYGYTF. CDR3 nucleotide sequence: TGCGCCAGCAGCTTTTCGGCAGGGGGAAGCTATGGCTACACCTTC.

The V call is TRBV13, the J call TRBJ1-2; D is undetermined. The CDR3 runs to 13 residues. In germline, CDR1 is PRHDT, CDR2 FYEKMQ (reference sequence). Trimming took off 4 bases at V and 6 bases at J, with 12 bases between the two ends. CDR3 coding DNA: TGTGCCAGCAGCTCGCTAGGTTCCGATGGCTACACCTTC. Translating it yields CASSSLGSDGYTF.

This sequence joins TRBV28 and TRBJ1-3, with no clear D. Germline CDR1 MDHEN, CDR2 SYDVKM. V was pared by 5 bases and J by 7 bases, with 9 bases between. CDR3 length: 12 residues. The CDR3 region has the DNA TGTGCCAGCAGTAGCTCCCCGAACACCATATATTTT. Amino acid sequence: CASSSSPNTIYF.

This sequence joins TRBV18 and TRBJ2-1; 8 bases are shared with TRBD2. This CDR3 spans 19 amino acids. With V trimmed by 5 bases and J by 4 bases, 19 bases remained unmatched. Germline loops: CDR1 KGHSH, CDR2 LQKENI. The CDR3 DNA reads TGTGCCAGCTCAACCACTCGGGAGGGCCAAAGACTGCTATACAATGAGCAGTTCTTC. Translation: CASSTTREGQRLLYNEQFF.

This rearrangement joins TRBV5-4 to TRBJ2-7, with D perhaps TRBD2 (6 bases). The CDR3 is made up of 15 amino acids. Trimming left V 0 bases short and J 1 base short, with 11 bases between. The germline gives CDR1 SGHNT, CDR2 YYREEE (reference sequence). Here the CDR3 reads CASSLAGGGSYEQYF. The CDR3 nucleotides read TGTGCCAGCAGCTTGGCCGGAGGAGGGTCCTACGAGCAGTACTTC.

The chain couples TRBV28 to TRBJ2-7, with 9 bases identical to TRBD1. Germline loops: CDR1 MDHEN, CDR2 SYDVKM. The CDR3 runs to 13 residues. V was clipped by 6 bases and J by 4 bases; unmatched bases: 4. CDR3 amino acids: CASSRGQGYEQYF. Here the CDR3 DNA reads TGTGCCAGCAGCCGAGGACAGGGGTACGAGCAGTACTTC. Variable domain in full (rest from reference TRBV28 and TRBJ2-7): DVKVTQSSRYLVKRTGEKVFLECVQDMDHENMFWYRQDPGLGLRLIYFSYDVKMKEKGDIPEGYSVSREKKERFSLILESASTNQTSMYLCASSRGQGYEQYFGPGTRLTVT.

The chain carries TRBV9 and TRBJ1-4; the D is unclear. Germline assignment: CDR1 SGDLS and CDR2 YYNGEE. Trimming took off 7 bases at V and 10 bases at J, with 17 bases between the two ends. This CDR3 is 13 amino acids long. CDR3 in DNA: TGTGCCAGCTCGAACATCATCGGCGGAAAACTGTTTTTT. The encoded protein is CASSNIIGGKLFF.

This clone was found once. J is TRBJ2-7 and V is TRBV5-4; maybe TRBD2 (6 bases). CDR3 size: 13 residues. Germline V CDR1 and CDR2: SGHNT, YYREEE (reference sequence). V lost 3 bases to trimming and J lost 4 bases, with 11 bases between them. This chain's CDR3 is CASSSGESYEQYF. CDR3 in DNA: TGTGCCAGCAGCTCGGGGGAATCTTACGAGCAGTACTTC.

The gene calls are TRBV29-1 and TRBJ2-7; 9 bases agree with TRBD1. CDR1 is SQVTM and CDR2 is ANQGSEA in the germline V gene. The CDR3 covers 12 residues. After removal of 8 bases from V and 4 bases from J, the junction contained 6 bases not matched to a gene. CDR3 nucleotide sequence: TGCAGCATCGGACAGGGGAAGTACGAGCAGTACTTC. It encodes CSIGQGKYEQYF.

CDR3 in DNA: TGCGCCAGCAGCGTAGGGGGTGAAGCTTTCTTT. Translated, it gives CASSVGGEAFF. The chain has TRBV5-1 and TRBJ1-1; a weak D match, TRBD1 (6 bases). The V and J ends lost 4 bases and 7 bases respectively, with 8 bases between them. The germline V gene encodes CDR1 SGHRS and CDR2 YFSETQ. The CDR3 totals 11 residues.

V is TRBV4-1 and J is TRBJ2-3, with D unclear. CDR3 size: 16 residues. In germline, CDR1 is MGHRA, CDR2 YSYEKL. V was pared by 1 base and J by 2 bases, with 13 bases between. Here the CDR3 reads CASSQVGRFLTDTQYF. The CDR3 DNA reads TGCGCCAGCAGCCAAGTTGGGCGTTTCCTCACAGATACGCAGTATTTT.

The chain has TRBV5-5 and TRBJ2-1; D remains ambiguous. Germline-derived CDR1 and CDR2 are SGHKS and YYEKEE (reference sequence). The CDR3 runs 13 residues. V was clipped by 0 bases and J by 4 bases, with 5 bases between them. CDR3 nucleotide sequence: TGTGCCAGCAGCTTGGACTTGTACAATGAGCAGTTCTTC. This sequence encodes CASSLDLYNEQFF.

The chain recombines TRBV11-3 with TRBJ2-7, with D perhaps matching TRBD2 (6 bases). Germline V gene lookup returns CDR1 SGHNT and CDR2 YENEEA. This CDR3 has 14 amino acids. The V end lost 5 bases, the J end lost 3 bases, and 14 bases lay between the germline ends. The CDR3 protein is CASSPNPGDYEQYF. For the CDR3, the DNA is TGTGCCAGCAGCCCGAACCCGGGGGACTACGAGCAGTACTTC.

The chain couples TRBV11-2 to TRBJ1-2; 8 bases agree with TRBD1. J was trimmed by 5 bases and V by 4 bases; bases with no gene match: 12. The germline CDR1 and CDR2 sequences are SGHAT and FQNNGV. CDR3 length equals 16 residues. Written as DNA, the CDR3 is TGTGCCAGCAGCTCGTTCCGGGACAGGTTTCAGTATGGCTACACCTTC. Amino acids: CASSSFRDRFQYGYTF.

CDR3 region: CASSAGTGELNQPQHF. The CDR3 region has the DNA TGTGCCAGCAGCGCCGGGACAGGGGAACTTAATCAGCCCCAGCATTTT. V usage is TRBV7-8 and J usage is TRBJ1-5; 10 bases agree with TRBD1. This CDR3 spans 16 amino acids. The germline V gene has CDR1 SGHVS and CDR2 FQNEAQ. J was trimmed by 4 bases and V by 5 bases; bases with no gene match: 8.

In DNA form, the CDR3 reads TGCGCCAGCAGCTTGATCCCTCAACAGGGTTCGGAGACCCAGTACTTC. Its protein product is CASSLIPQQGSETQYF. The rearrangement uses TRBV5-1 and TRBJ2-5; weak D call: TRBD1 (6 bases). Per the germline V gene, CDR1 is SGHRS and CDR2 is YFSETQ. V lost 1 base, J lost 5 bases, and 18 bases lay in between. The CDR3 has 16 residues. Supplemented by reference TRBV5-1 and TRBJ2-5, the full variable domain reads KAGVTQTPRYLIKTRGQQVTLSCSPISGHRSVSWYQQTPGQGLQFLFEYFSETQRNKGNFPGRFSGRQFSNSRSEMNVSTLELGDSALYLCASSLIPQQGSETQYFGPGTRLLVL.

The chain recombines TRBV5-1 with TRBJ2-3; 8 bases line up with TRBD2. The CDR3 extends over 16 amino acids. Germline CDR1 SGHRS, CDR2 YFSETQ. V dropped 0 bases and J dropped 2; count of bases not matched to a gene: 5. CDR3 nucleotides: TGCGCCAGCAGCTTGGGGGGCGGGGGGTCCACAGATACGCAGTATTTT. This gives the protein CASSLGGGGSTDTQYF. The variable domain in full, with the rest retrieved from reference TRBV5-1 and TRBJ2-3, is KAGVTQTPRYLIKTRGQQVTLSCSPISGHRSVSWYQQTPGQGLQFLFEYFSETQRNKGNFPGRFSGRQFSNSRSEMNVSTLELGDSALYLCASSLGGGGSTDTQYFGPGTRLTVL.

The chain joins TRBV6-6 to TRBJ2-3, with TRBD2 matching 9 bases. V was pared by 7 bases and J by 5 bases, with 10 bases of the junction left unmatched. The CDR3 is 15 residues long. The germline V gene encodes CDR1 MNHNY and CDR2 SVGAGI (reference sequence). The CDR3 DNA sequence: TGTGCCAGCACAAATGCGGGGGGGCAAAGAGATACGCAGTATTTT. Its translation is CASTNAGGQRDTQYF.

In DNA, the CDR3 is TGCGCCAGCGTCGAGGTGAGTTTCTCTGAAGCTTTCTTT. Amino acids: CASVEVSFSEAFF. V and J are TRBV10-2 and TRBJ1-1, with D uncertain. This CDR3 comprises 13 residues. Germline V gives CDR1 WSHSY, CDR2 SAAADI. The V and J ends lost 8 bases and 6 bases respectively, with 16 bases between them.

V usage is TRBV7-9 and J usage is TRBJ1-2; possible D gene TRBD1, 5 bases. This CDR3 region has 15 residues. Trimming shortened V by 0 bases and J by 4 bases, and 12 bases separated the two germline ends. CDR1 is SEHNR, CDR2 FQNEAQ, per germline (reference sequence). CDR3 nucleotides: TGTGCCAGCAGCTTAGCCGACAGACCCCTCTATGGCTACACCTTC. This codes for CASSLADRPLYGYTF. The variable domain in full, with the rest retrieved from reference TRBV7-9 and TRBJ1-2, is DTGVSQNPRHKITKRGQNVTFRCDPISEHNRLYWYRQTLGQGPEFLTYFQNEAQLEKSRLLSDRFSAERPKGSFSTLEIQRTEQGDSAMYLCASSLADRPLYGYTFGSGTRLTVV.

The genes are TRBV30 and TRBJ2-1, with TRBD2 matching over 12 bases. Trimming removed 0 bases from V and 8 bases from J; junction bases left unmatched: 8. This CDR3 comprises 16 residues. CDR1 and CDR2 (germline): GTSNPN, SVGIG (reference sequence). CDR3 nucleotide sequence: TGTGCCTGGAGTGTCCCTAGCGGGGGGGCCAGGGATGAGCAGTTCTTC. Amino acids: CAWSVPSGGARDEQFF.